The 18 T cell receptor beta chains listed next were all sequenced from one sample in a study of blood T cell repertoires in COVID-19. This table comes from immunoSEQ multiplex PCR, and its TCRdb copy is limited to in-frame clones, with some not included. The table includes 25,000 to 35,000 clones, roughly nine tenths detected once. Sequenced material: peripheral blood. The source of these receptors is a human donor with active COVID-19. The donor label of this sample is uncertain.

The CDR3 nucleotides read TGTGCCAGCAGTTGGGACAGGGAGGGGACCGGGGAGCTGTTTTTT. As protein: CASSWDREGTGELFF. The J gene is TRBJ2-2, the V gene TRBV28; TRBD1 matches 9 bases. The CDR3 has 15 amino acids. Germline V lookup: CDR1 MDHEN, CDR2 SYDVKM. V was pared by 4 bases and J by 5 bases, with 5 bases of the junction left unmatched.

The V gene is TRBV6-2 or TRBV6-3, the J gene TRBJ1-4; D perhaps matches TRBD1 (6 bases). The CDR3 sequence is 15 residues long. The V and J ends lost 4 bases and 3 bases respectively, with 12 bases between them. The germline gives CDR1 MNHEY, CDR2 SVGEGT. CDR3 DNA: TGTGCCAGCAGTTTGAGGGGGACCTCTAATGAAAAACTGTTTTTT. This codes for CASSLRGTSNEKLFF.

The chain combines TRBV6-2 or TRBV6-3 with TRBJ1-5, with TRBD1 matching 9 bases. This CDR3 comprises 18 residues. Germline V gene lookup returns CDR1 MNHEY and CDR2 SVGEGT. J was trimmed by 1 base and V by 2 bases; bases with no gene match: 9. Here the CDR3 DNA reads TGTGCCAGCAGTTACGGGAAGGGGACAGGGTCGAGCAATCAGCCCCAGCATTTT. This translates into CASSYGKGTGSSNQPQHF.

V usage is TRBV27 and J usage is TRBJ1-2; D not certain. The CDR3 contains 14 residues. V was trimmed by 2 bases and J by 4 bases, leaving 11 bases between them. Per the germline V gene, CDR1 is MNHEY and CDR2 is SMNVEV (reference sequence). The CDR3 sequence: CASSLGEVGYGYTF. The CDR3 nucleotides are TGTGCCAGCAGTTTAGGAGAAGTTGGCTATGGCTACACCTTC.

The chain uses TRBV7-3 and TRBJ2-2, with no clear D. This CDR3 contains 14 residues. Germline values: CDR1 SGHTA, CDR2 FQGTGA. With 2 bases removed from V and 1 base from J, the gap between germline ends came to 5 bases. CDR3 DNA sequence: TGTGCCAGCAGCTTACTAATGAACACCGGGGAGCTGTTTTTT. It yields the protein CASSLLMNTGELFF.

This rearrangement joins TRBV3-1 (or the pseudogene TRBV3-2) to TRBJ2-7; 8 bases are shared with TRBD1. The germline gives CDR1 LGHDT, CDR2 YNNKEL (reference sequence). The CDR3 is 14 residues long. Germline trimming cut 4 bases from V and 3 bases from J; bases unmatched to any gene: 5. The CDR3 is CASSRQGNFYEQYF. CDR3 sequence (DNA): TGTGCCAGCAGCCGACAGGGGAACTTCTACGAGCAGTACTTC.

The V call is TRBV5-1, the J call TRBJ2-5; TRBD2 matches 15 bases. The CDR3 length is 17 residues. Germline-derived CDR1 and CDR2 are SGHRS and YFSETQ. V was clipped by 4 bases and J by 5 bases; unmatched bases: 9. The CDR3 loop reads CASSRTSGGASGETQYF. CDR3 in DNA: TGCGCCAGCAGCCGGACTAGCGGGGGGGCTTCCGGCGAGACCCAGTACTTC.

The chain combines TRBV4-1 with TRBJ2-2, with a weak D call TRBD2 (5 bases). CDR1 MGHRA and CDR2 YSYEKL come from the germline V gene. The ends were cut back, 4 bases at V and 1 base at J, with 10 bases in the middle. This CDR3 region has 15 residues. DNA of the CDR3: TGCGCCAGCAGCCTAAACGCGGGGAACACCGGGGAGCTGTTTTTT. Translated: CASSLNAGNTGELFF.

This clone was seen a handful of times. DNA of the CDR3: TGTGCCAGCAGCCAAGATGTAGGCGGGAGGGGAGTTACGCAGTATTTT. This gives the protein CASSQDVGGRGVTQYF. This sequence joins TRBV4-2 and TRBJ2-3; 9 nucleotides match TRBD2. CDR1 is LGHNA, CDR2 YNFKEQ, per germline. CDR3 size: 16 residues. V lost 0 bases to trimming and J lost 8 bases; unmatched junction nucleotides: 9.

This sequence joins TRBV6-5 and TRBJ2-3; unclear D gene. Germline assignment: CDR1 MNHEY and CDR2 SVGAGI. The CDR3 contains 15 residues. Trimming took off 2 bases at V and 3 bases at J, with 12 bases between the two ends. The DNA of the CDR3 is TGTGCCAGCAGTTACCTCCCCCTTTTTACAGATACGCAGTATTTT. It is translated as CASSYLPLFTDTQYF.

The rearrangement uses TRBV5-1 and TRBJ2-1, with 8 positions matching TRBD1. This CDR3 is built from 16 residues. V shed 5 bases, J shed 4 bases, and the junction held 11 bases outside the gene matches. Germline V lookup: CDR1 SGHRS, CDR2 YFSETQ. The CDR3 is CASSYVTGTGYNEQFF. CDR3 nucleotides: TGCGCCAGCAGTTACGTTACCGGGACAGGATACAATGAGCAGTTCTTC.

The chain links TRBV5-4 to TRBJ2-3; 15 nucleotides match TRBD2. Trimming cost V 4 bases and J 4 bases; bases outside gene matches: 7. The CDR3 has 17 amino acids. Germline V gene sequence: CDR1 SGHNT, CDR2 YYREEE (reference sequence). CDR3 sequence: CASSRGTSGRSPDTQYF. As DNA, the CDR3 is TGTGCCAGCAGCCGGGGGACTAGCGGGAGGTCCCCAGATACGCAGTATTTT.

J is TRBJ2-5 and V is TRBV7-9, with 9 bases matching TRBD1. CDR1 and CDR2 (germline): SEHNR, FQNEAQ (reference sequence). J gave up 5 bases and V 5 bases, and 6 bases lay outside the gene matches. The CDR3 is made up of 14 amino acids. CDR3 protein: CASSLTGGGETQYF. Written as DNA, the CDR3 is TGTGCCAGCAGCCTCACAGGGGGCGGGGAGACCCAGTACTTC.

This clone was observed a single time. This chain connects TRBV7-9 to TRBJ2-3; D not certain. V was trimmed by 5 bases and J by 0 bases, leaving 6 bases between them. Germline lookup yields CDR1 SEHNR and CDR2 FQNEAQ (reference sequence). The CDR3 is 13 amino acids. This CDR3 reads CASSLLSTDTQYF. CDR3 sequence (DNA): TGTGCCAGCAGCCTCCTTAGCACAGATACGCAGTATTTT.

The rearrangement uses TRBV3-1 (or the pseudogene TRBV3-2) and TRBJ1-6; perhaps TRBD1 as D (6 bases). This CDR3 spans 17 amino acids. Trimming took 0 bases from V and 5 from J, leaving 14 bases between them. Germline V gene sequence: CDR1 LGHDT, CDR2 YNNKEL (reference sequence). The CDR3 nucleotides are TGTGCCAGCAGCCAAGATGGGGGCAGGGCCCATAATTCACCCCTCCACTTT. This sequence encodes CASSQDGGRAHNSPLHF.

The chain uses TRBV12-5 and TRBJ2-1; 10 bases fit TRBD2. J lost 9 bases, V lost 0 bases, and 8 bases had no gene match. This CDR3 is 16 amino acids long. Germline V CDR1 and CDR2: LGHNT, FRNRAP. The CDR3 nucleotides are TGTGCTAGTGGTTTGGTACTAAGCGGGGGGGCCTTTGAGCAGTTCTTC. As protein: CASGLVLSGGAFEQFF.

The chain combines TRBV28 with TRBJ2-3, with TRBD2 matching over 8 bases. V lost 8 bases, J lost 2 bases, and 3 bases stayed unmatched. This CDR3 has 13 residues. Germline CDR1 MDHEN, CDR2 SYDVKM. In DNA, the CDR3 is TGTGCCAGCCTAGCGGGTGTCACAGATACGCAGTATTTT. Its protein product is CASLAGVTDTQYF.

This clone was observed a single time. V usage is TRBV19 and J usage is TRBJ2-7, with 9 bases identical to TRBD2. Germline trimming cut 9 bases from V and 5 bases from J; bases unmatched to any gene: 8. Per the germline V gene, CDR1 is LNHDA and CDR2 is SQIVND (reference sequence). The CDR3 totals 13 residues. This chain's CDR3 is CASRAGGADEQYF. CDR3 bases: TGTGCCAGCCGAGCGGGAGGAGCCGACGAGCAGTACTTC.